In its sample, the clone carrying this T cell receptor beta chain was seen many times. Its matching antigen is unknown. cDNA molecules, individually, were tagged with unique molecular identifiers. MiXCR was run by TCRdb on the 5' RACE reads, yielding one entry per CDR3 protein. Of 55,000 to 70,000 distinct CDR3 sequences listed, approximately 10% are singletons. This sample is drawn from a study of early T cells in non-severe SARS-CoV-2 infection. Study background: Whole-blood bulk RNA, unsorted, was sequenced, and chains were unpaired.

Germline CDR1 MDHEN, CDR2 SYDVKM. With 3 bases clipped from V and 7 bases from J, the junction kept 7 bases outside the gene matches. The CDR3 has 14 amino acids. Study conclusions and caveats: Anti-spike CD8 responses were favored by VDJdb matching, which missed private and CD4 specificities.

Sequencing was performed on whole blood. This clonotype was sampled from an adult who was a healthcare worker with PCR-confirmed SARS-CoV-2 infection or an uninfected control (not recorded which). The V gene is TRBV28, the J gene TRBJ1-2; the match to TRBD1 covers 8 bases. The CDR3 loop is CASSFLDRDPGYTF. CDR3 nucleotides: TGTGCCAGCAGTTTCTTGGACAGGGACCCTGGCTACACCTTC.